A selection of T cell receptor beta chains follows, all from one sample in a study of cytomegalovirus exposure and HLA in healthy donors. Generated by immunoSEQ multiplex PCR, the TCRdb table keeps only in-frame clones and is missing some. Among 100,000 to 150,000 clones listed, less than 80% were seen once. The sequencing input was PBMCs. The receptors derive from a woman aged 45-65 years in good health and CMV-seronegative. Both conserved end residues are part of each CDR3. The D gene is left open where the match is weak. Some rows have no size entry. The others give once, few or many, or a class for an expanded clone.

J,length,size,D,V,DNA,CDR3
TRBJ2-7,14,-,-,TRBV10-3,TGTGCCATCAGTGATTCGGGGGAGTCCTACGAGCAGTACTTC,CAISDSGESYEQYF
TRBJ2-3,16,-,TRBD2,TRBV7-3,TGTGCCAGCAGCTTAGTACTAGCGGATGCCACAGATACGCAGTATTTT,CASSLVLADATDTQYF
TRBJ2-5,13,-,-,TRBV19,TGTGCCAGTTCCCAGGGGAACCAAGAGACCCAGTACTTC,CASSQGNQETQYF
TRBJ1-3,17,-,-,TRBV5-4,TGTGCCAGCAGCCCGGGGGGGGGTAGCGTTTCTGGAAACACCATATATTTT,CASSPGGGSVSGNTIYF
TRBJ2-3,16,-,TRBD2,TRBV4-2,TGTGCCAGCAGCCCTCTTGGGCGGGAGGGGAGAGATACGCAGTATTTT,CASSPLGREGRDTQYF
TRBJ1-6,16,few,-,TRBV10-3,TGTGCCATCAGTGAAACTCAAAAGCCCGGTAATTCACCCCTCCACTTT,CAISETQKPGNSPLHF
TRBJ2-7,15,-,TRBD2,TRBV7-7,TGTGCCAGCAGCTTAAGTGCGGGAGCGTCTTACGAGCAGTACTTC,CASSLSAGASYEQYF
TRBJ1-2,14,few,-,TRBV4-2,TGTGCCAGCAGCCAAGACAGGGCTAACTATGGCTACACCTTC,CASSQDRANYGYTF
TRBJ2-1,14,once,TRBD2,TRBV7-2,TGTGCCAGCTGTCTTAGCGGGAGGAGATATGAGCAGTTCTTC,CASCLSGRRYEQFF
TRBJ2-4,16,-,TRBD1,TRBV2,TGTGCCAGCAGTGGGATGACAGGGATGGCCAAAAACATTCAGTACTTC,CASSGMTGMAKNIQYF
TRBJ1-1,14,few,TRBD1,TRBV5-4,TGTGCCAGCAGCTTGGGGGGGACAGCAAATGAAGCTTTCTTT,CASSLGGTANEAFF
TRBJ2-7,15,-,-,TRBV11-2,TGTGCCAGCAGCTTGGCTAGCTCCCTCTCCTACGAGCAGTACTTC,CASSLASSLSYEQYF
TRBJ2-7,13,-,TRBD1,TRBV7-2,TGTGCCAGCAGCCGGGACAGGGGGAACGAGCAGTACTTC,CASSRDRGNEQYF
TRBJ2-7,13,-,TRBD1,TRBV16,TGTGCCAGCAGTCCGGGACAGGTTTACGAGCAGTACTTC,CASSPGQVYEQYF
TRBJ2-1,14,-,-,TRBV11-2,TGTGCCAGCAGCAGCCAACCAGGCTACAATGAGCAGTTCTTC,CASSSQPGYNEQFF
TRBJ2-2,16,-,TRBD2,TRBV7-2,TGTGCCAGCGGTGGGAGACTAGCGGTAAACACCGGGGAGCTGTTTTTT,CASGGRLAVNTGELFF
TRBJ2-7,15,-,-,TRBV7-8,TGTGCCAGCAGCATCGCCGGGACATACCTCTACGAGCAGTACTTC,CASSIAGTYLYEQYF
TRBJ1-2,14,-,TRBD1,TRBV30,TGTGCCTGCCGCGCCAGGGGGCGGTACTATGGCTACACCTTC,CACRARGRYYGYTF
TRBJ1-2,15,many,TRBD1,TRBV11-2,TGTGCCAGCACGATACATCAGGGACAGACCTATGGCTACACCTTC,CASTIHQGQTYGYTF
TRBJ2-1,17,-,-,TRBV19,TGTGCCAGTAGTATCGGGATTCCGGGACTTCTCTACAATGAGCAGTTCTTC,CASSIGIPGLLYNEQFF
TRBJ2-1,14,once,-,TRBV4-1,TGCGCCAGCAGTGTTGGGGGGTTATACAATGAGCAGTTCTTC,CASSVGGLYNEQFF